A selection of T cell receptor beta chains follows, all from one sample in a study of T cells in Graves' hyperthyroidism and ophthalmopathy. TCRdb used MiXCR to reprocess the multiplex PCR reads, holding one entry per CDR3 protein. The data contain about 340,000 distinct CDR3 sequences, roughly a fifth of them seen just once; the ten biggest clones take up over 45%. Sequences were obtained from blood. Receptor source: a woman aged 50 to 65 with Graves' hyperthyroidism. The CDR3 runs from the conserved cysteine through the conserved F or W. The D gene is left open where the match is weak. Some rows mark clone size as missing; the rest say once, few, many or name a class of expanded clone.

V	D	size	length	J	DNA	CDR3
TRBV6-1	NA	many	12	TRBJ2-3	TGTGCCAGCAGTGAAATCACAGATACGCAGTATTTT	CASSEITDTQYF
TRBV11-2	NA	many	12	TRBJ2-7	TGTGCCAGCAGCGCCCAGGGTTACGAGCAGTACTTC	CASSAQGYEQYF
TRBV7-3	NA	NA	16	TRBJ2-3	TGTGCCAGCAGCTCAGGGTCCCTCTCTCCCGCAGATACGCAGTATTTT	CASSSGSLSPADTQYF
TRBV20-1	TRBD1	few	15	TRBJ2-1	TGCAGTGCTCTCACAGAGGGACAGGGATGGCGTGAGCAGTTCTTC	CSALTEGQGWREQFF
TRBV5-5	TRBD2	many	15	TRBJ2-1	TGTGCCAGCAGCCCGCTAGCGGGATCCTCTAATGAGCAGTTCTTC	CASSPLAGSSNEQFF
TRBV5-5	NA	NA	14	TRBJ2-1	TGTGCCAGCAGCTTGTTACCTGGAGCCAATGAGCAGTTCTTC	CASSLLPGANEQFF
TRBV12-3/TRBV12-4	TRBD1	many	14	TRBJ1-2	TGTGCCAGCATCGAAACAGGGGGCGGCTATGGCTACACCTTC	CASIETGGGYGYTF
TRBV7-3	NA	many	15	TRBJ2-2	TGTGCCAGCAGCCCCTCCAGCGCTCTCACCGGGGAGCTGTTTTTT	CASSPSSALTGELFF
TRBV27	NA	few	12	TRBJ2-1	TGTGCCAGCAGTCAACGGCGCAATGAGCAGTTCTTC	CASSQRRNEQFF
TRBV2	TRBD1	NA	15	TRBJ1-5	TGTGCCAGCACTGGGGACAGCCGAAGCAATCAGCCCCAGCATTTT	CASTGDSRSNQPQHF
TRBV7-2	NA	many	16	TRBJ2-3	TGTGCCAGCAGCTTAGCGGGAGGATGGGGCACAGATACGCAGTATTTT	CASSLAGGWGTDTQYF
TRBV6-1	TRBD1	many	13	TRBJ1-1	TGTGCCAGCACGGGACAGGGTCTGACTGAAGCTTTCTTT	CASTGQGLTEAFF
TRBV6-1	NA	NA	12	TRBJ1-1	TGTGCCAGCCGGGTCAGTGAGGCTGAAGCTTTCTTT	CASRVSEAEAFF
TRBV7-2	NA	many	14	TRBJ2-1	TGTGCCAGCAGCTCATCAGACAGATTGAATGAGCAGTTCTTC	CASSSSDRLNEQFF
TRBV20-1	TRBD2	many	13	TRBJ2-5	TGCAGTGCTAGAGTACTAGCGCAAGAGACCCAGTACTTC	CSARVLAQETQYF
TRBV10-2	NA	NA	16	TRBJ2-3	TGCGCCAGCAGTGACTCGGGGGCGCGGGGCACAGATACGCAGTATTTT	CASSDSGARGTDTQYF
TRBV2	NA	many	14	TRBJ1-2	TGTGCCAGCAGTGACAGGTTAACATACTATGGCTACACCTTC	CASSDRLTYYGYTF
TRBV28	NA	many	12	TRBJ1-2	TGTGCCAGCACCCTAGGGATGTCCGGCTACACCTTC	CASTLGMSGYTF
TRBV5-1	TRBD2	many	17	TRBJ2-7	TGCGCCAGCAGCTCGGGGACTAGCGGGAGAGTTTCCTACGAGCAGTACTTC	CASSSGTSGRVSYEQYF
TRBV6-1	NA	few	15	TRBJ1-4	TGTGCCAGCAGTGAAGTGGGGGCCCATAATGAAAAACTGTTTTTT	CASSEVGAHNEKLFF
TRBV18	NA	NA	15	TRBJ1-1	TGTGCCAGCTCACGCTTGTCTGGAGAGAACACTGAAGCTTTCTTT	CASSRLSGENTEAFF
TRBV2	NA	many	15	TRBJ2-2	TGTGCCACCGGGGGAGGGGGGGCGAACACCGGGGAGCTGTTTTTT	CATGGGGANTGELFF
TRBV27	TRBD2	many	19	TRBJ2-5	TGTGCCAGCAGTTTAACTGGACTAGCGGGGGGGGGTAACCAAGAGACCCAGTACTTC	CASSLTGLAGGGNQETQYF
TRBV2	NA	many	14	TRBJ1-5	TGTGCCAGCACCCCGACGGGAGGAGGGGAGCCCCAGCATTTT	CASTPTGGGEPQHF
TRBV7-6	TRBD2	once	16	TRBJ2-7	TGTGCCAGCAGCCGAGAGCGGGGCGGTAGCTCCTACGAGCAGTACTTC	CASSRERGGSSYEQYF
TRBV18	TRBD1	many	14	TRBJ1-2	TGTGCCAGCAGCCCGGGACAGGGGGACTATGGCTACACCTTC	CASSPGQGDYGYTF
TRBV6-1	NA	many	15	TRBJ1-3	TGTGCCAGCAGTTATGGCTCGGGAGGAGGAAACACCATATATTTT	CASSYGSGGGNTIYF
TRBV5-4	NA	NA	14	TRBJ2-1	TGTGCCAGCAGCTTGGCACCCCGGTCCGCTGAGCAGTTCTTC	CASSLAPRSAEQFF
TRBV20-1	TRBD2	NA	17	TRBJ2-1	TGCAGTGCTAGAGATTTGGGTCGGGGGGGCCTTAACAATGAGCAGTTCTTC	CSARDLGRGGLNNEQFF
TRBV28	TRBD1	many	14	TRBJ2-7	TGTGCCAGCAAGCCGGGACAGGGGGCGAACGAGCAGTACTTC	CASKPGQGANEQYF
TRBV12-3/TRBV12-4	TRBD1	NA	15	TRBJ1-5	TGTGCCAGCGGCCGCTCCGGGACAGGAGATCAGCCCCAGCATTTT	CASGRSGTGDQPQHF
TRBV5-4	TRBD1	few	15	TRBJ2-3	TGTGCCAGCAGATATACAACAGGGGTCACAGATACGCAGTATTTT	CASRYTTGVTDTQYF
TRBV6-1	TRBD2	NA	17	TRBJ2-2	TGTGCCAGCACGGGTTCTAGCGGGTTTAGTAACACCGGGGAGCTGTTTTTT	CASTGSSGFSNTGELFF
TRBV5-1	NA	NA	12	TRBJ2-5	TGCGCCAGCGCAGTGGTCCCAGGGACCCAGTACTTC	CASAVVPGTQYF
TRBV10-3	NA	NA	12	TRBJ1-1	TGTGCCGTGCAGGGTATGAATAGTGAAGCTTTCTTT	CAVQGMNSEAFF
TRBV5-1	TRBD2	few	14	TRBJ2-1	TGCGCCAGCAGCCGTAGCGGGAGGTACAATGAGCAGTTCTTC	CASSRSGRYNEQFF
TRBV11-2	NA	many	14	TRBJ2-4	TGTGCCAGCAGCTTAGAAAGGGCGAAAAACATTCAGTACTTC	CASSLERAKNIQYF
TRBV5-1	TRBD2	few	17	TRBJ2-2	TGCGCCAGCAGCTTTTCCCGACTAGCGTCGAACACCGGGGAGCTGTTTTTT	CASSFSRLASNTGELFF
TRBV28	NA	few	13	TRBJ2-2	TGTGCCAGCACCGAGGGGTACACCGGGGAGCTGTTTTTT	CASTEGYTGELFF
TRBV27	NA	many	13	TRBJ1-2	TGTGCCAGCAGTCCACCACGGGCGGGGGGCTACACCTTC	CASSPPRAGGYTF
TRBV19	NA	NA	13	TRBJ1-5	TGTGCCAGTAGTATAGAGGAAAATCAGCCCCAGCATTTT	CASSIEENQPQHF
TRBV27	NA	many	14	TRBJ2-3	TGTGCCAGCAGCAGGGACCCACGGCCAGATACGCAGTATTTT	CASSRDPRPDTQYF
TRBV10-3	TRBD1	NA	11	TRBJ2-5	TGTGCCAGCCGGGACAGCTCGACCCAGTACTTC	CASRDSSTQYF
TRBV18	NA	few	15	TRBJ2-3	TGTGCCAGCTCACCGGAGCGGAGGAGCACAGATACGCAGTATTTT	CASSPERRSTDTQYF
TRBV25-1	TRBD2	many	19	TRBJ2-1	TGTGCCAGCAGTGGGAGGGGGACTAGCGGGGGCCTATCCTACAATGAGCAGTTCTTC	CASSGRGTSGGLSYNEQFF
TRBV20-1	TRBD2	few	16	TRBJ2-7	TGCAGTGCTCGCAACCCAACTAGCGGGAGTAAAAACGAGCAGTACTTC	CSARNPTSGSKNEQYF
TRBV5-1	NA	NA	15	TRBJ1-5	TGCGCCAGCAGCTTGGTCGCAGGAGAAAATCAGCCCCAGCATTTT	CASSLVAGENQPQHF
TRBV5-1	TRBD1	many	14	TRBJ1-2	TGTGCCAGCAGCTTGGACAGGGATAACTATGGCTACACCTTC	CASSLDRDNYGYTF
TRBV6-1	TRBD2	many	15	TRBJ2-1	TGTGCCAGCAGTACCCTTCGGGGGGGCCTCAATGAGCAGTTCTTC	CASSTLRGGLNEQFF
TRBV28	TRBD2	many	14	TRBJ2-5	TGTGCCAGCAGTCGGACTAGCGGGAGTCAGACCCAGTACTTC	CASSRTSGSQTQYF
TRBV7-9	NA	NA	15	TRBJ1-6	TGTGCCAGCCAACGCTGGGCGGGGGGTGGTTCACCCCTCCACTTT	CASQRWAGGGSPLHF
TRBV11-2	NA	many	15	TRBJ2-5	TGTGCCAGCAGGCGGTTGGGACGGTTACAAGAGACCCAGTACTTC	CASRRLGRLQETQYF
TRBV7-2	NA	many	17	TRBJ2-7	TGTGCCAGCAGCTTAGGATCCATAGGGGCGCCTTCCTACGAGCAGTACTTC	CASSLGSIGAPSYEQYF